This TCR beta chain originates from a study of blood T cell repertoires in COVID-19 (dated by TCRdb to the early 2020s). A note on the overall study: Collaborator samples came from the United States, Italy and Spain and covered acute and convalescent phases of COVID-19. The prospective study material was composed of cDNA or gDNA derived from T cells, B-cell-depleted T cells, or PBMCs. The dataset comprised deeply sampled blood TCRbeta repertoires from subjects exposed to, actively infected with, or recovered from COVID-19. The repertoires were released in a freely available public database meant as a resource for research on the immune response to SARS-CoV-2. Samples were obtained from the ongoing ImmuneRACE study (first 160 participants) and from some 1,200 subjects provided by 6 global collaborators. Sample metadata almost always included a de-identified subject ID, COVID-19 status, age in years and sex. HLA class I and class II types, where available, came from metadata supplied by the sample provider rather than from assay-based typing.

TCRbeta CDR3 regions were amplified from genomic DNA using the immunoSEQ Assay, a bias-controlled multiplex PCR. The original methods were these. The number of nucleated cells in each sample was estimated by amplification of reference gene primers within the assay. To quantify the absolute abundance of each unique TCRbeta CDR3 rearrangement, sequence reads were collapsed and filtered. For each sample, productive Simpson clonality was calculated as the square root of Simpson's diversity index across productive rearrangements. TCRdb provides this immuneACCESS table in a form limited to in-frame rearrangements. Some clones are lacking; in checked studies, under half of them reflect an unresolved V gene, and why the rest are absent is not known. From that table come the V and J calls and clone size; the DNA was used to work out D and trimming. For this sample the table gives about 170,000 clones, of which 70% to 90% were detected only once. 5.5% to 8% of the sample is in the top ten clones.

For this chain, trimming is 0 bases at the V end and 6 bases at the J end, and the number of junction bases without a gene match is 3. Its CDR3 holds 13 amino acids, cysteine through phenylalanine. Only CDR3 DNA remains: 39 bases, in frame from the first base. Sequences SGHDT (CDR1) and YYEEEE (CDR2) are obtained from the germline V gene. The paper as a whole reports these results and caveats: Clinical and demographic metadata were provided uncurated, with the amount varying by source and participant.

Remarks on this clone: The antigen this receptor binds is unknown. There are no base qualities to consult, and no much larger clone falls within one base.

At one collaborating source in Seattle, patients were enrolled during active infection and were followed longitudinally through the course of disease. Each collaborating institution followed its own protocols to collect whole blood in K2EDTA tubes. Collaborator samples were shipped for TCRbeta analysis as frozen whole blood, isolated PBMCs, or DNA extracted from either sample type. The source is a man aged 80 or over with COVID-19, enrolled during active disease. The rearrangement joined TRBV5-6 to TRBJ2-7; 7 bases in the junction line up with TRBD1. Material: peripheral blood. Here the CDR3 is given as CASSLVTGLEQYF. The base sequence is TGTGCCAGCAGCTTGGTGACAGGGCTCGAGCAGTACTTC.